These 20 T cell receptor beta chains share one sample of origin, sequenced in a study of T cells in localized non-small cell lung cancer. Profiling relied on immunoSEQ multiplex PCR, and the TCRdb table lists in-frame clones only, not all of them. This sample has roughly 40,000 clones, with approximately 81% found just once. This specimen was peripheral blood mononuclear cells, taken before any cancer treatment. The receptors were gathered from a male donor aged 60 or older with stage II lung adenocarcinoma.

The chain is built from TRBV7-2 and TRBJ2-2; D ambiguous. Trimming cost V 0 bases and J 2 bases, with 4 bases left between them. The CDR3 loop spans 14 amino acids. Germline V gene data show CDR1 as SGHTA and CDR2 as FQGNSA. In DNA, the CDR3 is TGTGCCAGCAGCTTAGCCAGAAACACCGGGGAGCTGTTTTTT. This codes for CASSLARNTGELFF. The complete variable domain, with remaining parts taken from reference TRBV7-2 and TRBJ2-2, reads GAGVSQSPSNKVTEKGKDVELRCDPISGHTALYWYRQSLGQGLEFLIYFQGNSAPDKSGLPSDRFSAERTGGSVSTLTIQRTQQEDSAVYLCASSLARNTGELFFGEGSRLTVL.

By share of the sample, this clone is medium-sized. The DNA of the CDR3 is TGTGCCAGCAGCCCCGGGACAGGGGGCAATCAGCCCCAGCATTTT. Translated: CASSPGTGGNQPQHF. The chain has TRBV7-9 and TRBJ1-5; 10 nucleotides match TRBD1. The length of the CDR3 is 15 residues. Germline V gene data show CDR1 as SEHNR and CDR2 as FQNEAQ (reference sequence). J was trimmed by 2 bases and V by 5 bases; bases with no gene match: 3.

V usage is TRBV7-2 and J usage is TRBJ2-2; TRBD1 is a possible D gene (5 bases). Germline V lookup: CDR1 SGHTA, CDR2 FQGNSA. V was shortened by 0 bases and J by 4 bases, with 6 bases between the two germline ends. This CDR3 has 14 residues. CDR3 nucleotides: TGTGCCAGCAGCTTAGCTCAGGGCACCGGGGAGCTGTTTTTT. It is translated as CASSLAQGTGELFF.

This clone was counted only a few times. The rearrangement links TRBV2 to TRBJ2-1; TRBD2 aligns across 14 bases. Germline assignment: CDR1 SNHLY and CDR2 FYNNEI. This CDR3 contains 17 residues. The V gene end was trimmed by 6 bases and the J gene end by 8 bases; junction bases not matched to a gene: 12. CDR3 DNA sequence: TGTGCCAGCAGGGGAGGGGCCGGGACTAGCGGGAGCGATGAGCAGTTCTTC. It is translated as CASRGGAGTSGSDEQFF.

In its sample, this clone was seen a few times. V is TRBV5-8 and J is TRBJ1-5; D gene uncertain. Germline lookup yields CDR1 SGHTS and CDR2 YDEGEE. This CDR3 has 13 amino acids. Trimming removed 2 bases at V and 2 bases at J, with 5 bases between. The DNA of the CDR3 is TGTGCCAGCAGCTTTGATCGCAATCAGCCCCAGCATTTT. This translates into CASSFDRNQPQHF.

The chain uses TRBV29-1 and TRBJ1-1; D remains unclear. Germline V gene sequence: CDR1 SQVTM, CDR2 ANQGSEA. The CDR3 contains 12 residues. CDR3 protein: CSWRGSDTEAFF. CDR3 nucleotide sequence: TGCAGTTGGAGAGGGTCGGACACTGAAGCTTTCTTT. The full variable domain, completed using reference TRBV29-1 and TRBJ1-1, is SAVISQKPSRDICQRGTSLTIQCQVDSQVTMMFWYRQQPGQSLTLIATANQGSEATYESGFVIDKFPISRPNLTFSTLTVSNMSPEDSSIYLCSWRGSDTEAFFGQGTRLTVV.

V usage is TRBV18 and J usage is TRBJ1-5; 8 bases are a match to TRBD1. The CDR3 loop spans 15 amino acids. Germline V lookup: CDR1 KGHSH, CDR2 LQKENI. The J segment lost 6 bases and the V segment lost 4 bases, leaving 8 bases of the junction unmatched. The CDR3 sequence is CASSRSGDRSQPQHF. The CDR3 DNA is TGTGCCAGCTCACGGTCAGGGGACAGGAGTCAGCCCCAGCATTTT. Using reference TRBV18 and TRBJ1-5 for the parts outside the CDR3, the full variable domain is NAGVMQNPRHLVRRRGQEARLRCSPMKGHSHVYWYRQLPEEGLKFMVYLQKENIIDESGMPKERFSAEFPKEGPSILRIQQVVRGDSAAYFCASSRSGDRSQPQHFGDGTRLSIL.

The chain is built from TRBV11-2 and TRBJ2-5, with 7 bases lining up with TRBD2. The CDR3 covers 14 residues. Germline CDR1 SGHAT, CDR2 FQNNGV. V dropped 3 bases and J dropped 5; count of bases not matched to a gene: 6. The DNA for the CDR3 is TGTGCCAGCAGCTTCGGACTAGTGGGTGAGACCCAGTACTTC. Protein product: CASSFGLVGETQYF.

The chain couples TRBV11-1 to TRBJ1-1, with no clear D. Germline loops: CDR1 SGHAT, CDR2 FQDESV (reference sequence). The CDR3 has 12 residues. Deletions cut 6 bases from V and 6 bases from J, with 11 bases between. In DNA form, the CDR3 reads TGTGCCAGCAGTTACTGGACGTCTGAAGCTTTCTTT. Its protein product is CASSYWTSEAFF.

The CDR3 sequence is CASSSPGGAYNEQFF. In DNA, the CDR3 is TGTGCCAGCAGTAGCCCCGGGGGGGCTTACAATGAGCAGTTCTTC. This chain connects TRBV6-1 to TRBJ2-1; 8 bases are a match to TRBD2. This CDR3 is 15 amino acids long. Per the germline V gene, CDR1 is MNHNS and CDR2 is SASEGT. V gave up 5 bases and J gave up 4 bases; unmatched junction bases: 7.

The V gene is TRBV6-4, the J gene TRBJ1-4, with D tentatively TRBD1 (5 bases). In germline, CDR1 is MRHNA, CDR2 SNTAGT. V lost 5 bases and J 4 bases, leaving 14 bases between the germline ends. CDR3 size: 15 residues. CDR3 amino acids: CASSRDGGGNEKLFF. In nucleotides, the CDR3 is TGTGCCAGCAGTCGGGACGGTGGGGGTAATGAAAAACTGTTTTTT.

This chain joins TRBV28 and TRBJ2-1; D is ambiguous. Trimming removed 6 bases at V and 7 bases at J, with 13 bases between. CDR3 length: 13 amino acids. Germline V lookup: CDR1 MDHEN, CDR2 SYDVKM. CDR3 loop: CASSPSFANEQFF. CDR3 DNA: TGTGCCAGCAGCCCCTCCTTCGCGAATGAGCAGTTCTTC.

V gene TRBV7-2 combines with J gene TRBJ2-3; D is perhaps TRBD2 (6 bases). The CDR3 loop spans 13 amino acids. The V end was cut by 5 bases, the J end by 3 bases, with 9 bases between. Germline assignment: CDR1 SGHTA and CDR2 FQGNSA. The CDR3 protein is CASSNRETDTQYF. In DNA, the CDR3 is TGTGCCAGCAGCAACCGGGAGACAGATACGCAGTATTTT.

The V call is TRBV7-6, the J call TRBJ1-1; D gene uncertain. The CDR3 covers 17 residues. The ends were cut back, 5 bases at V and 1 base at J, with 20 bases in the middle. Germline CDR1 is SGHVS and CDR2 is FNYEAQ. The CDR3 is CASSARLRVPKNTEAFF. Written as DNA, the CDR3 is TGTGCCAGCAGCGCCCGGCTTCGGGTTCCTAAGAACACTGAAGCTTTCTTT.

J is TRBJ1-3 and V is TRBV30; tentative D call: TRBD1 (5 bases). Germline V gives CDR1 GTSNPN, CDR2 SVGIG (reference sequence). The CDR3 has 14 residues. Trimming took off 2 bases at V and 2 bases at J, with 10 bases between the two ends. The CDR3 coding sequence is TGTGCCTGGAGTCTCGGGACCGCTGGAAACACCATATATTTT. It specifies CAWSLGTAGNTIYF.

The gene calls are TRBV9 and TRBJ2-7; 8 nucleotides align to TRBD2. Trimming cost V 4 bases and J 2 bases; bases outside gene matches: 14. Germline assignment: CDR1 SGDLS and CDR2 YYNGEE. This CDR3 region has 17 residues. Written as DNA, the CDR3 is TGTGCCAGCAGCACTCCCCGGGGGGGTTCCCCCCCCTACGAGCAGTACTTC. It is translated as CASSTPRGGSPPYEQYF.

The chain couples TRBV2 to TRBJ2-5; the match to TRBD1 covers 7 bases. Per germline, CDR1 SNHLY and CDR2 FYNNEI. CDR3 length: 15 amino acids. Trimming took 3 bases from V and 2 from J; bases not matched to a gene: 6. Here the CDR3 reads CASSEPGGLQETQYF. The CDR3, as DNA: TGTGCCAGCAGTGAGCCAGGGGGTCTACAAGAGACCCAGTACTTC. Variable domain in full (rest from reference TRBV2 and TRBJ2-5): EPEVTQTPSHQVTQMGQEVILRCVPISNHLYFYWYRQILGQKVEFLVSFYNNEISEKSEIFDDQFSVERPDGSNFTLKIRSTKLEDSAMYFCASSEPGGLQETQYFGPGTRLLVL.

The chain uses TRBV6-1 and TRBJ1-1; D ambiguous. Trimming left V 8 bases short and J 0 bases short, with 13 bases between. The length of the CDR3 is 14 residues. CDR1 and CDR2 (germline): MNHNS, SASEGT. The CDR3 DNA reads TGTGCCAGCGGGGAAACGGTCATGAACACTGAAGCTTTCTTT. It yields the protein CASGETVMNTEAFF.

V usage is TRBV15 and J usage is TRBJ2-6; 9 nucleotides match TRBD1. CDR3 size: 17 residues. V shed 11 bases, J shed 4 bases, and the junction held 15 bases outside the gene matches. Germline V gene sequence: CDR1 LNHNV, CDR2 YYDKDF (reference sequence). The CDR3 sequence is CAVPRDRATGGANVLTF. As DNA, the CDR3 is TGTGCCGTACCCCGGGACAGGGCCACGGGAGGGGCCAACGTCCTGACTTTC.

The genes are TRBV5-4 and TRBJ1-1, with 9 bases identical to TRBD1. This CDR3 is 15 amino acids long. V shed 6 bases, J shed 0 bases, and the junction held 6 bases outside the gene matches. The germline gives CDR1 SGHNT, CDR2 YYREEE (reference sequence). CDR3 residues: CASNLGQGMNTEAFF. In DNA, the CDR3 is TGTGCCAGCAACTTAGGACAGGGGATGAACACTGAAGCTTTCTTT.